Following are 23 T cell receptor beta chains from one sample sequenced in a study of blood T cell repertoires in COVID-19. Assay used: immunoSEQ multiplex PCR; TCRdb lists only in-frame clones, some missing. The sample has 200,000 or so clones, about 87% seen once; the top ten hold roughly 2.7%. Sequencing was done on a sample of PBMCs or T cells enriched from blood (not recorded which). The origin of the receptors is a woman younger than 45 who had recovered from COVID-19.

This rearrangement joins TRBV11-2 to TRBJ2-1; 8 bases fit TRBD1. The CDR3 runs to 16 residues. The trim removed 3 bases at V and 7 bases at J, leaving 11 bases unmatched. Germline lookup yields CDR1 SGHAT and CDR2 FQNNGV. The CDR3 loop reads CASSFFPGQGINEQFF. The CDR3 bases are TGTGCCAGCAGCTTTTTCCCAGGACAGGGAATTAATGAGCAGTTCTTC.

On this clone: One end of the junction varies from germline; a read error may be responsible. J is TRBJ1-4 and V is TRBV5-1, with D possibly matching TRBD1 (5 bases). This CDR3 contains 15 residues. Per germline, CDR1 SGHRS and CDR2 YFSETQ. The CDR3 region has the DNA TGCGCCAGCAGCTTGCAGGGTTTAGGTGCTGAACAACTGTTTTTT. It specifies CASSLQGLGAEQLFF.

This clone showed up just once. The rearrangement uses TRBV18 and TRBJ1-1; D may be TRBD1 (5 bases). Germline CDR1 is KGHSH and CDR2 is LQKENI. This CDR3 contains 14 residues. Trimming removed 2 bases at V and 8 bases at J, with 15 bases between. CDR3 residues: CASSPRQWGPEAFF. The DNA of the CDR3 is TGTGCCAGCTCACCAAGACAATGGGGCCCCGAAGCTTTCTTT.

CDR3 sequence (DNA): TGTGCCAGCAGCTTAGTGGCCACCCCCCCCGGGACTGAAGCTTTCTTT. Its protein product is CASSLVATPPGTEAFF. This sequence joins TRBV7-9 and TRBJ1-1; D gene uncertain. Trimming pared 1 base from V and 5 bases from J, leaving 17 bases between. The CDR3 runs 16 residues. Germline loops: CDR1 SEHNR, CDR2 FQNEAQ (reference sequence).

The rearrangement joins TRBV9 to TRBJ2-2; tentative D call: TRBD1 (6 bases). The CDR3 loop spans 15 amino acids. The V and J ends lost 1 base and 3 bases respectively, with 10 bases between them. Germline values: CDR1 SGDLS, CDR2 YYNGEE. The DNA for the CDR3 is TGTGCCAGCAGCGTAAGACAGGACCACACCGGGGAGCTGTTTTTT. Its translation: CASSVRQDHTGELFF.

Regarding this clone: This sample includes further DNA sequences coding for the same CDR3. The chain recombines TRBV6-1 with TRBJ1-2, with 7 bases matching TRBD1. The CDR3 is made up of 13 amino acids. The V segment lost 3 bases and the J segment 7 bases; nucleotides outside the gene matches: 5. Germline CDR1 MNHNS, CDR2 SASEGT. The CDR3 loop is CASSDRDRGGYTF. The CDR3 coding sequence is TGTGCCAGCAGTGACCGGGACAGAGGTGGCTACACCTTC.

This chain links TRBV5-5 with TRBJ2-1; 9 bases align to TRBD1. Germline V gives CDR1 SGHKS, CDR2 YYEKEE (reference sequence). Trimming took 0 bases from V and 6 from J; bases not matched to a gene: 7. This CDR3 has 16 residues. The chain's CDR3 is CASSLARTGDRNEQFF. CDR3 in DNA: TGTGCCAGCAGCTTGGCCAGGACAGGGGATCGCAATGAGCAGTTCTTC.

This sequence joins TRBV7-2 and TRBJ2-2; 9 nucleotides match TRBD2. Germline values: CDR1 SGHTA, CDR2 FQGNSA. The CDR3 is 16 residues long. V lost 5 bases to trimming and J lost 1 base; unmatched junction nucleotides: 5. CDR3 sequence reads: CASSTRLAVNTGELFF. The CDR3 nucleotides are TGTGCCAGCAGCACTCGACTAGCGGTGAACACCGGGGAGCTGTTTTTT.

CDR3 residues: CASRRDREDIQYF. The CDR3 bases are TGCGCCAGCAGGCGGGACAGGGAGGACATTCAGTACTTC. The chain links TRBV5-1 to TRBJ2-4; 9 nucleotides match TRBD1. The CDR3 consists of 13 residues. The trim removed 5 bases at V and 8 bases at J, leaving 5 bases unmatched. The germline V gene encodes CDR1 SGHRS and CDR2 YFSETQ.

This rearrangement joins TRBV28 to TRBJ2-7; 7 positions match TRBD1. Per germline, CDR1 MDHEN and CDR2 SYDVKM. J gave up 3 bases and V 2 bases, and 10 bases lay outside the gene matches. CDR3 length equals 16 residues. The CDR3 is CASSLLQGLGHYEQYF. In nucleotides, the CDR3 is TGTGCCAGCAGTTTACTACAGGGGTTAGGGCACTACGAGCAGTACTTC.

This sequence joins TRBV4-1 and TRBJ1-5; 8 nucleotides agree with TRBD1. The V gene end was trimmed by 1 base and the J gene end by 0 bases; junction bases not matched to a gene: 8. CDR3 length: 18 amino acids. The germline V gene has CDR1 MGHRA and CDR2 YSYEKL. DNA of the CDR3: TGCGCCAGCAGCCAAGTCCGAGGGACAGGCCATAGCAATCAGCCCCAGCATTTT. The encoded protein is CASSQVRGTGHSNQPQHF.

This sequence joins TRBV12-3 or TRBV12-4 and TRBJ1-2, with no clear D. Trimming cost V 3 bases and J 1 base, with 6 bases left between them. CDR3 length: 13 residues. The CDR3 region has the DNA TGTGCCAGCAGTTTGACTAGTAACTATGGCTACACCTTC. Translating it yields CASSLTSNYGYTF.

This rearrangement joins TRBV14 to TRBJ1-2, with 10 bases lining up with TRBD1. There are 13 residues in the CDR3. CDR1 SGHDN and CDR2 FVKESK come from the germline V gene. J was trimmed by 6 bases and V by 5 bases; bases with no gene match: 3. In DNA form, the CDR3 reads TGTGCCAGCAGCACGACAGGGGGCAATGGCTACACCTTC. Residues: CASSTTGGNGYTF.

This rearrangement joins TRBV7-8 to TRBJ1-2, with 8 bases that match TRBD1. This CDR3 comprises 15 residues. The V gene's germline CDR1 is SGHVS and CDR2 FQNEAQ. J lost 4 bases, V lost 5 bases, and 9 bases had no gene match. In nucleotides, the CDR3 is TGTGCCAGCAGCGCAGACAGGGGATTCGGCTATGGCTACACCTTC. It specifies CASSADRGFGYGYTF. The full variable domain, completed using reference TRBV7-8 and TRBJ1-2, is GAGVSQSPRYKVAKRGQDVALRCDPISGHVSLFWYQQALGQGPEFLTYFQNEAQLDKSGLPSDRFFAERPEGSVSTLKIQRTQQEDSAVYLCASSADRGFGYGYTFGSGTRLTVV.

The chain couples TRBV10-3 to TRBJ1-5, with D maybe TRBD1 (5 bases). The V and J ends lost 4 bases and 7 bases respectively, with 17 bases between them. Germline CDR1 reads ENHRY; CDR2 reads SYGVKD. The CDR3 length is 15 residues. CDR3 in DNA: TGTGCCATCAGTGTTGGCAGGGCGGAGGGGCAGCCCCAGCATTTT. It encodes CAISVGRAEGQPQHF.

This chain joins TRBV6-5 and TRBJ1-5; TRBD1 agrees at 8 bases. Germline V gives CDR1 MNHEY, CDR2 SVGAGI. The CDR3 consists of 15 residues. Unmatched junction bases numbered 2, after V lost 0 bases and J lost 4 bases. The CDR3 DNA is TGTGCCAGCAGTTACTCGGGACAGGATAATCAGCCCCAGCATTTT. The encoded protein is CASSYSGQDNQPQHF.

The chain uses TRBV7-9 and TRBJ1-1; tentatively, D is TRBD1 (6 bases). V was cut by 5 bases and J by 5 bases, with 12 bases left in between. The CDR3 is made up of 13 amino acids. Germline V CDR1 and CDR2: SEHNR, FQNEAQ (reference sequence). The CDR3 nucleotides read TGTGCCAGCAGCCAGAATACAGGGACTGAAGCTTTCTTT. It is translated as CASSQNTGTEAFF.

The V call is TRBV18, the J call TRBJ2-6; D ambiguous. The CDR3 loop spans 15 amino acids. The V gene's germline CDR1 is KGHSH and CDR2 LQKENI. With 3 bases removed from V and 3 bases from J, the gap between germline ends came to 9 bases. CDR3 in DNA: TGTGCCAGCTCACCGACACGAGATGGGGCCAACGTCCTGACTTTC. Translation gives CASSPTRDGANVLTF. Combining the CDR3 with reference TRBV18 and TRBJ2-6 gives the whole variable domain NAGVMQNPRHLVRRRGQEARLRCSPMKGHSHVYWYRQLPEEGLKFMVYLQKENIIDESGMPKERFSAEFPKEGPSILRIQQVVRGDSAAYFCASSPTRDGANVLTFGAGSRLTVL.

V usage is TRBV4-1 and J usage is TRBJ2-1, with 7 positions matching TRBD2. This CDR3 is 11 amino acids long. Germline CDR1 is MGHRA and CDR2 is YSYEKL. Trimming cost V 4 bases and J 9 bases; bases outside gene matches: 0. The CDR3 loop is CASSPGGEQFF. CDR3 DNA sequence: TGCGCCAGCAGCCCGGGGGGTGAGCAGTTCTTC.

CDR3 nucleotides: TGCGCCAGCAGCCAAGAGGCGACGGGGGATCAGCCCCAGCATTTT. It yields the protein CASSQEATGDQPQHF. The gene calls are TRBV4-1 and TRBJ1-5, with TRBD1 as a possible D gene (5 bases). Germline loops: CDR1 MGHRA, CDR2 YSYEKL. The CDR3 runs to 15 residues. Deletions cut 0 bases from V and 5 bases from J, with 11 bases between.

The chain has TRBV4-2 and TRBJ2-4; TRBD1 aligns across 11 bases. The CDR3 extends over 16 amino acids. CDR1 is LGHNA and CDR2 is YNFKEQ in the germline V gene. The V gene end was trimmed by 0 bases and the J gene end by 6 bases; junction bases not matched to a gene: 4. CDR3 in amino acids: CASSQERGQGANIQYF. The CDR3 DNA is TGTGCCAGCAGCCAAGAACGAGGACAGGGGGCAAACATTCAGTACTTC.

This clone was seen once. J is TRBJ1-6 and V is TRBV5-1; 7 bases line up with TRBD1. J lost 8 bases, V lost 0 bases, and 8 bases had no gene match. Germline V gene sequence: CDR1 SGHRS, CDR2 YFSETQ. The CDR3 contains 16 residues. The DNA of the CDR3 is TGCGCCAGCAGCTTGGGGGCAGGGGGATATGATTCACCCCTCCACTTT. Its translation: CASSLGAGGYDSPLHF.

This clone was observed once. This chain uses TRBV27 with TRBJ1-1; D is undetermined. The CDR3 runs 13 residues. Germline CDR1 is MNHEY and CDR2 is SMNVEV (reference sequence). Trimming pared 3 bases from V and 8 bases from J, leaving 13 bases between. The CDR3 nucleotides are TGTGCCAGCAGTTTGGGATTGGGAGGGGAAGCTTTCTTT. Its translation is CASSLGLGGEAFF.